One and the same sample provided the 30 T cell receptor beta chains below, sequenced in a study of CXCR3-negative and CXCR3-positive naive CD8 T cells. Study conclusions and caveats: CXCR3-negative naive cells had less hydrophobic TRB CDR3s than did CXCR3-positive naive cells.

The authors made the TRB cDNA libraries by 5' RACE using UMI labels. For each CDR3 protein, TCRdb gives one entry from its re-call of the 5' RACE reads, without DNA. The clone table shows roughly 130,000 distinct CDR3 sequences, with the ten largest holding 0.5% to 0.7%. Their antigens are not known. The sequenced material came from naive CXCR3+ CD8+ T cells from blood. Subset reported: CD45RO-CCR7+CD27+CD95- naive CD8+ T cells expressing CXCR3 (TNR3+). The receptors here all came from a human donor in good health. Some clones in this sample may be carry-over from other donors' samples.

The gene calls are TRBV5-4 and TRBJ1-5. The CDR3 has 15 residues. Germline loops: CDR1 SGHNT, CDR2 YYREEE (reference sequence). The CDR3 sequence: CASSLDLGINQPQHF.

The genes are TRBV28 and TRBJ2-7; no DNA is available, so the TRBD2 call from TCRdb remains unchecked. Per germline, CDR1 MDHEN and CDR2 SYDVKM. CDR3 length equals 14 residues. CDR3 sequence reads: CASSLIGGSYEQYF.

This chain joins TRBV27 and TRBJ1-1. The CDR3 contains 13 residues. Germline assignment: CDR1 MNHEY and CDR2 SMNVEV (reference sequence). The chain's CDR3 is CASSSSGFTEAFF.

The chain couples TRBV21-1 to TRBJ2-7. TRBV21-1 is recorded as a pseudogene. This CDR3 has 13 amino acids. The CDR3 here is CASSKNGSYEQYF.

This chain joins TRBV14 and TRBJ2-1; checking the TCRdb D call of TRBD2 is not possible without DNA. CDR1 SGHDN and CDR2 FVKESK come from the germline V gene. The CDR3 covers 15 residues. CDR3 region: CASSHKGGELNEQFF.

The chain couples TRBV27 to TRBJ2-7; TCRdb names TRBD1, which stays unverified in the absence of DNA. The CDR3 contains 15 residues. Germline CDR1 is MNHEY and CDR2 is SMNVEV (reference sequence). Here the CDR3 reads CASSPSGTGEHEQYF.

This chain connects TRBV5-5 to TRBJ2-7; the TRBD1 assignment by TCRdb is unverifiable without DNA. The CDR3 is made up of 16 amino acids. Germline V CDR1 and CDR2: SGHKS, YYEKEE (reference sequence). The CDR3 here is CASSLPGGGASGEQYF.

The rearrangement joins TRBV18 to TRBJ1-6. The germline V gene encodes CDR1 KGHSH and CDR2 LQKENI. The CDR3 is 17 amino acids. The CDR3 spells CASSPTGGVVESSPLHF.

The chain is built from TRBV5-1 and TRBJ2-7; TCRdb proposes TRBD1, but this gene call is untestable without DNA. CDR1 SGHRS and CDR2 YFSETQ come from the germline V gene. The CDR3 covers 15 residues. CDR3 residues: CASSLRGTNSYEQYF.

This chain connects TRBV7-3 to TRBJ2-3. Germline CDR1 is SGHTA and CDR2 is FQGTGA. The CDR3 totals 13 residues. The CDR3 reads CASSLSSTDTQYF.

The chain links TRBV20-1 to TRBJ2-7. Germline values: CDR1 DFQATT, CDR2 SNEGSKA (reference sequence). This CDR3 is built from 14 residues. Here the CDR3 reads CSARDFQGPYEQYF.

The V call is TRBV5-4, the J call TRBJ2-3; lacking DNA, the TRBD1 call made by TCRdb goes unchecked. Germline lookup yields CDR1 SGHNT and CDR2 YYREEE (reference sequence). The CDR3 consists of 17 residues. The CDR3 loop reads CASSLEYDGKDTDTQYF.

This CDR3 is CAWDRGRLNYGYTF. The J gene is TRBJ1-2, the V gene TRBV30; TCRdb names TRBD1, which stays unverified in the absence of DNA. This CDR3 comprises 14 residues. From germline, CDR1 is GTSNPN and CDR2 SVGIG (reference sequence).

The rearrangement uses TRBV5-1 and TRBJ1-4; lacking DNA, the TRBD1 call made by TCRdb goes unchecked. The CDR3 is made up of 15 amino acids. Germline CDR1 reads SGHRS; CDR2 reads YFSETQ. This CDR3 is CASSSGTGYNEKLFF. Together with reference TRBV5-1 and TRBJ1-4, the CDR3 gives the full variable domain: KAGVTQTPRYLIKTRGQQVTLSCSPISGHRSVSWYQQTPGQGLQFLFEYFSETQRNKGNFPGRFSGRQFSNSRSEMNVSTLELGDSALYLCASSSGTGYNEKLFFGSGTQLSVL.

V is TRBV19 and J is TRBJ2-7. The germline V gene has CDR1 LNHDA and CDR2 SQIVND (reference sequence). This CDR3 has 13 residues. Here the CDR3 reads CASSIQESYEQYF.

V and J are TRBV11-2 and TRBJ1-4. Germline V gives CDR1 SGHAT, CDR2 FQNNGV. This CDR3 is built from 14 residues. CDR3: CASSLKRLNEKLFF.

The CDR3 loop reads CASSGSGELFF. The V gene is TRBV6-2 or TRBV6-3, the J gene TRBJ2-2. CDR3 length: 11 amino acids. Per the germline V gene, CDR1 is MNHEY and CDR2 is SVGEGT.

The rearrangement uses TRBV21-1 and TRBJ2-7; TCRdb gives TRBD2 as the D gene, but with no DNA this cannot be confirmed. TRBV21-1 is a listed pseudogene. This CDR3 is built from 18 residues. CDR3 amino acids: CASSKAPQGTLRGPEQYF.

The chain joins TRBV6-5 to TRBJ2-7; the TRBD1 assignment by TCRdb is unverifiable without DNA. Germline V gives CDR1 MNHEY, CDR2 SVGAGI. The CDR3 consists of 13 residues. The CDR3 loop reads CASSSPLRGEQYF.

The CDR3 here is CASSFRQGISGANVLTF. This sequence joins TRBV28 and TRBJ2-6; absent DNA, TCRdb's TRBD1 call cannot be checked. The V gene's germline CDR1 is MDHEN and CDR2 SYDVKM. The CDR3 is 17 residues long.

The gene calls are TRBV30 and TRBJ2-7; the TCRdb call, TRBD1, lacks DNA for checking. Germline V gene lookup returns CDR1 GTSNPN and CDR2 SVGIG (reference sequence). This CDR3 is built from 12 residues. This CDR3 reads CAWTQGAYEQYF.

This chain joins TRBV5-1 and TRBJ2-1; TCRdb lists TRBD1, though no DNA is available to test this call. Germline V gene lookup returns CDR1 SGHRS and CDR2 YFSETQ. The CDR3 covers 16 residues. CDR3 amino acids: CASSLGGGGSYNEQFF. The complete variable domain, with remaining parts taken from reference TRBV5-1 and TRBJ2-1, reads KAGVTQTPRYLIKTRGQQVTLSCSPISGHRSVSWYQQTPGQGLQFLFEYFSETQRNKGNFPGRFSGRQFSNSRSEMNVSTLELGDSALYLCASSLGGGGSYNEQFFGPGTRLTVL.

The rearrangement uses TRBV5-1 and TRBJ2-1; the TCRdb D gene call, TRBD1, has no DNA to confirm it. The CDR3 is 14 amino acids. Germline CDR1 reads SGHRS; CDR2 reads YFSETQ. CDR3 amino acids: CASSLGQGSGEQFF.

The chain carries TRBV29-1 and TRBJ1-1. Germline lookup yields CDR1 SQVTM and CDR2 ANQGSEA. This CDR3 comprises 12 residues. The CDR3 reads CSVPRPPAEAFF.

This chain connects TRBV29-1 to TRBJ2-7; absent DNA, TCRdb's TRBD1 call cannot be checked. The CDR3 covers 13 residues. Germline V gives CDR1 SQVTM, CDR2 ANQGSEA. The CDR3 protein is CSVEGDSLHEQYF.

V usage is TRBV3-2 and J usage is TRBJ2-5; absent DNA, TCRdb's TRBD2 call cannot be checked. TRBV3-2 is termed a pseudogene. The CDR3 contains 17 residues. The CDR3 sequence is CASSSKGRTGTQETQYF.

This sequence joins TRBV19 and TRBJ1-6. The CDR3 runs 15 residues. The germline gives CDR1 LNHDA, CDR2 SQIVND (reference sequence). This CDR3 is CASSIGEFGNSPLHF.

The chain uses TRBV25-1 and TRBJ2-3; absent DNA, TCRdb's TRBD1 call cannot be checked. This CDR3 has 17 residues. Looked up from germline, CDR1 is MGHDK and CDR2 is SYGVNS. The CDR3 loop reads CASSKKRTGSNTDTQYF. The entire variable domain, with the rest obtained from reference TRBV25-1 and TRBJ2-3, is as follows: EADIYQTPRYLVIGTGKKITLECSQTMGHDKMYWYQQDPGMELHLIHYSYGVNSTEKGDLSSESTVSRIRTEHFPLTLESARPSHTSQYLCASSKKRTGSNTDTQYFGPGTRLTVL.

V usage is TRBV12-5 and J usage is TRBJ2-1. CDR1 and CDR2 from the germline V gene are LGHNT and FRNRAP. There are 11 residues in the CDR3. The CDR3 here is CASGLLNEQFF.

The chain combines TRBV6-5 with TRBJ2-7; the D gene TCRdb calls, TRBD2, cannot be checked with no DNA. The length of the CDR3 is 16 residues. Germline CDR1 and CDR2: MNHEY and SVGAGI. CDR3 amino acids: CASSYGSSRGTYEQYF.